This entry lists 20 T cell receptor beta chains sequenced from one sample in a study of blood T cell repertoires in COVID-19. Sequencing used immunoSEQ multiplex PCR; TCRdb keeps in-frame clones, though not all of them. The table includes over 150,000 clones, roughly 86% detected once. What was sequenced was peripheral blood. The receptors originated from an elderly woman with COVID-19, enrolled during active disease.

V and J are TRBV2 and TRBJ1-2, with 9 bases that match TRBD1. The CDR3 has 14 residues. V lost 6 bases to trimming and J lost 8 bases; unmatched junction nucleotides: 10. From germline, CDR1 is SNHLY and CDR2 FYNNEI. The CDR3 loop is CASRGDREVYGYTF. The DNA for the CDR3 is TGTGCCAGCAGGGGGGACAGGGAGGTCTACGGCTACACCTTC.

The CDR3 coding sequence is TGTGCCAGCAGCTTGGCATTTGTTGAAGCTTTCTTT. It is translated as CASSLAFVEAFF. V and J are TRBV7-2 and TRBJ1-1; the D is unclear. The CDR3 covers 12 residues. V dropped 3 bases and J dropped 7 bases, with 9 bases sitting between them. Germline CDR1 and CDR2: SGHTA and FQGNSA.

This clone was recorded once. The chain links TRBV19 to TRBJ2-7; 10 positions agree with TRBD2. V gave up 5 bases and J gave up 0 bases; unmatched junction bases: 4. This CDR3 is 15 amino acids long. In germline, CDR1 is LNHDA, CDR2 SQIVND (reference sequence). Here the CDR3 DNA reads TGTGCCAGTAGTTTCGGACTAGCGGTCTCCTACGAGCAGTACTTC. As protein: CASSFGLAVSYEQYF.

This clone was recorded at least ten times. The genes are TRBV28 and TRBJ2-1; D possibly corresponds to TRBD2 (6 bases). This CDR3 has 16 amino acids. Germline V gene sequence: CDR1 MDHEN, CDR2 SYDVKM. The V and J ends lost 6 bases and 3 bases respectively, with 18 bases between them. CDR3 residues: CASSRDSGAFYNEQFF. CDR3 DNA: TGTGCCAGCAGCCGGGACTCCGGGGCGTTCTACAATGAGCAGTTCTTC.

This clone appeared a single time. The J gene is TRBJ1-6, the V gene TRBV7-9; D perhaps matches TRBD1 (5 bases). The V end was cut by 5 bases, the J end by 3 bases, with 14 bases between. The CDR3 runs to 16 residues. Germline values: CDR1 SEHNR, CDR2 FQNEAQ (reference sequence). CDR3 bases: TGTGCCAGCAGCCAGTGGGGCTCCGGCTATAATTCACCCCTCCACTTT. It codes for CASSQWGSGYNSPLHF.

The chain couples TRBV15 to TRBJ2-7; 7 nucleotides match TRBD2. The length of the CDR3 is 18 residues. Trimming cost V 1 base and J 4 bases; bases outside gene matches: 16. Germline CDR1 and CDR2: LNHNV and YYDKDF (reference sequence). The CDR3 sequence is CATSRAGGKEAGRYEQYF. CDR3 bases: TGTGCCACCAGCAGAGCCGGAGGGAAAGAAGCGGGGCGGTACGAGCAGTACTTC.

The V gene is TRBV2, the J gene TRBJ1-2; no reliable D call. Germline assignment: CDR1 SNHLY and CDR2 FYNNEI. Trimming took off 5 bases at V and 4 bases at J, with 11 bases between the two ends. The CDR3 runs 13 residues. The CDR3 spells CASSLGGAYGYTF. The CDR3 bases are TGTGCCAGCAGTCTGGGAGGTGCCTATGGCTACACCTTC.

The gene calls are TRBV2 and TRBJ2-7; 10 bases align to TRBD2. Germline-derived CDR1 and CDR2 are SNHLY and FYNNEI. V dropped 8 bases and J dropped 7; count of bases not matched to a gene: 11. The CDR3 covers 14 residues. This CDR3 is CASVGTSGVGEQYF. CDR3 in DNA: TGTGCCAGCGTCGGAACTAGCGGGGTGGGAGAGCAGTACTTC.

V gene TRBV28 combines with J gene TRBJ1-2, with D perhaps matching TRBD1 (5 bases). The V end lost 5 bases, the J end lost 8 bases, and 15 bases lay between the germline ends. Germline V gene data show CDR1 as MDHEN and CDR2 as SYDVKM. There are 13 residues in the CDR3. The CDR3 loop reads CASSLNQGRGYTF. The DNA for the CDR3 is TGTGCCAGCAGTCTTAATCAGGGCAGGGGCTACACCTTC.

The rearrangement joins TRBV29-1 to TRBJ2-3; 9 nucleotides match TRBD2. The CDR3 covers 13 residues. The V segment lost 8 bases and the J segment 8 bases; nucleotides outside the gene matches: 11. Per the germline V gene, CDR1 is SQVTM and CDR2 is ANQGSEA. For the CDR3, the DNA is TGCAGCTTGGGACTAGCTGGGATGGGTACGCAGTATTTT. Its translation is CSLGLAGMGTQYF.

The V and J genes are TRBV5-6 and TRBJ2-7; 9 bases are shared with TRBD2. J lost 2 bases, V lost 1 base, and 4 bases had no gene match. There are 15 residues in the CDR3. Germline CDR1 SGHDT, CDR2 YYEEEE. The CDR3 coding sequence is TGTGCCAGCAGCTTGAAGGTAGCGGGAGCCTACGAGCAGTACTTC. Its protein is CASSLKVAGAYEQYF.

This clone has just a few counts. CDR3 sequence: CASRPTSGIINEQFF. Written as DNA, the CDR3 is TGTGCCAGCAGACCAACTAGCGGGATAATCAATGAGCAGTTCTTC. J is TRBJ2-1 and V is TRBV28, with 10 bases aligning to TRBD2. Trimming cost V 6 bases and J 6 bases; bases outside gene matches: 8. This CDR3 has 15 residues. Germline CDR1 and CDR2: MDHEN and SYDVKM.

The rearrangement uses TRBV30 and TRBJ1-1, with D possibly matching TRBD1 (5 bases). The germline V gene has CDR1 GTSNPN and CDR2 SVGIG (reference sequence). The CDR3 is 14 amino acids. V dropped 2 bases and J dropped 4 bases, with 14 bases sitting between them. As DNA, the CDR3 is TGTGCCTGGAGTCTCATAACCGGGGGCACTGAAGCTTTCTTT. This gives the protein CAWSLITGGTEAFF.

V gene TRBV18 combines with J gene TRBJ1-5, with 8 bases matching TRBD1. From germline, CDR1 is KGHSH and CDR2 LQKENI. This CDR3 is built from 16 residues. V lost 1 base to trimming and J lost 7 bases; unmatched junction nucleotides: 9. The CDR3 region is CASSPLQGVGEQPQHF. As DNA, the CDR3 is TGTGCCAGCTCACCACTACAGGGGGTAGGAGAACAGCCCCAGCATTTT.

This clone was seen more than once but under ten times. The V gene is TRBV6-5, the J gene TRBJ2-7; 8 bases are shared with TRBD1. The CDR3 is 14 residues long. With V trimmed by 8 bases and J by 2 bases, 8 bases remained unmatched. CDR1 and CDR2 (germline): MNHEY, SVGAGI. CDR3 DNA: TGTGCCAGCCAAGCCGACAGGGGAGCCTACGAGCAGTACTTC. Its translation: CASQADRGAYEQYF.

This clone was seen only a few times. V usage is TRBV7-9 and J usage is TRBJ2-1; possibly TRBD2 for D (5 bases). Per germline, CDR1 SEHNR and CDR2 FQNEAQ (reference sequence). The CDR3 runs 13 residues. V dropped 7 bases and J dropped 12 bases, with 19 bases sitting between them. The CDR3 nucleotides read TGTGCCAGCATCCACGGATCCACCGGAGGGCAGTTCTTC. Its protein product is CASIHGSTGGQFF.

This clone was found once. The genes are TRBV4-2 and TRBJ2-3; weak D call: TRBD2 (7 bases). V lost 0 bases and J 0 bases, leaving 22 bases between the germline ends. Germline CDR1 reads LGHNA; CDR2 reads YNFKEQ. This CDR3 has 20 residues. The CDR3 protein is CASSQEGFGGGGFSTDTQYF. The CDR3 DNA reads TGTGCCAGCAGCCAAGAAGGTTTCGGGGGAGGGGGTTTTAGCACAGATACGCAGTATTTT.

The genes are TRBV3-1 (or the pseudogene TRBV3-2) and TRBJ2-3, with 9 nucleotides matching TRBD1. Germline CDR1 LGHDT, CDR2 YNNKEL (reference sequence). J was trimmed by 0 bases and V by 1 base; bases with no gene match: 8. There are 18 residues in the CDR3. CDR3 amino acids: CASSQGDRALTSTDTQYF. CDR3 DNA sequence: TGTGCCAGCAGCCAAGGGGACAGGGCCCTCACCAGCACAGATACGCAGTATTTT.

The J gene is TRBJ2-7, the V gene TRBV10-3; D possibly corresponds to TRBD2 (6 bases). There are 14 residues in the CDR3. Germline assignment: CDR1 ENHRY and CDR2 SYGVKD. V lost 6 bases, J lost 4 bases, and 16 bases lay in between. CDR3 DNA: TGTGCCATCAGAGGAGGGGTGGATCGGTACGAGCAGTACTTC. Translating it yields CAIRGGVDRYEQYF.

Many counts were recorded for this clone. V usage is TRBV5-6 and J usage is TRBJ2-7; D gene ambiguous. V lost 4 bases and J lost 2, with 10 bases in between. The germline V gene has CDR1 SGHDT and CDR2 YYEEEE. The CDR3 is 13 amino acids. The CDR3 protein is CASSPGAPYEQYF. In DNA form, the CDR3 reads TGTGCCAGCAGCCCCGGAGCGCCCTACGAGCAGTACTTC.